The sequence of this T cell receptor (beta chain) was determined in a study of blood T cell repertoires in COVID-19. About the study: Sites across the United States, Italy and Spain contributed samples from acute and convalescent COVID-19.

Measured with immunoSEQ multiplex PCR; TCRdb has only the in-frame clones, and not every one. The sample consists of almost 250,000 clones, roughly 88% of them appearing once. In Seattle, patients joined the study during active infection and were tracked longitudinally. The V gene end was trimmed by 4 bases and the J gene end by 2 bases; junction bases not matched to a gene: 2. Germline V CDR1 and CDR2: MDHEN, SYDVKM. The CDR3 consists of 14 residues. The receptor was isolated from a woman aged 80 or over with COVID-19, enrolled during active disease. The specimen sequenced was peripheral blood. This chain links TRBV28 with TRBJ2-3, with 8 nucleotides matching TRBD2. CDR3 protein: CASSWRGATDTQYF. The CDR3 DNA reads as TGTGCCAGCAGTTGGCGGGGGGCCACAGATACGCAGTATTTT.